A selection of T cell receptor beta chains follows, all from one sample in a study of Ad26.COV2.S vaccination and SARS-CoV-2 variants. The data were produced by immunoSEQ multiplex PCR, yet TCRdb's version contains in-frame clones alone and is incomplete. The data hold a few hundred thousand clones, with roughly 89% observed a single time. The material was peripheral blood, obtained in a trial of Ad26.COV2.S vaccine versus placebo. These receptors came from a person between 18 and 59 years old who received the Ad26.COV2.S COVID-19 vaccine or a placebo. CDR3s include the opening cysteine and the closing phenylalanine or tryptophan. Each record gives: clone size, J gene, V gene, D gene, CDR3 protein, CDR3 DNA. D genes are given only for firm matches. Expanded clones are given a class, and other clones once, few, many or no size at all.

>-|TRBJ1-4|TRBV30|-
CAWSTRGEEKLFF
TGTGCCTGGAGTACCAGGGGAGAAGAAAAACTGTTTTTT
>-|TRBJ2-1|TRBV24-1|-
CATSDRPTRSNEQFF
TGTGCCACCAGTGATCGACCCACCAGATCCAATGAGCAGTTCTTC
>-|TRBJ2-2|TRBV12-3/TRBV12-4|-
CASSFANTGELFF
TGTGCCAGCAGTTTTGCCAACACCGGGGAGCTGTTTTTT
>-|TRBJ1-4|TRBV4-1|-
CASSQDLGAREEKLFF
TGCGCCAGCAGCCAAGATTTGGGGGCCCGAGAGGAAAAACTGTTTTTT
>-|TRBJ1-2|TRBV27|TRBD1
CASSLTGALNYGYTF
TGTGCCAGCAGCCTGACAGGGGCACTTAACTATGGCTACACCTTC
>-|TRBJ1-6|TRBV27|-
CASSFSTGKSPPLHF
TGTGCCAGCAGTTTTAGTACAGGGAAAAGTCCGCCCCTCCACTTT
>-|TRBJ1-2|TRBV27|TRBD1
CASSFHGQEGYTF
TGTGCCAGCAGTTTTCATGGACAGGAAGGCTACACCTTC
>-|TRBJ2-3|TRBV3-1/TRBV3-2|-
CASTQYSGSGTDTQYF
TGTGCCAGCACCCAGTACAGTGGTAGCGGTACAGATACGCAGTATTTT
>-|TRBJ2-1|TRBV18|TRBD2
CASSPATGSGTYNEQFF
TGTGCCAGCTCACCAGCTACCGGGAGCGGGACCTACAATGAGCAGTTCTTC
>-|TRBJ1-6|TRBV4-3|-
CASSQAFQGLRNSPLHF
TGCGCCAGCAGCCAAGCCTTTCAGGGGTTAAGAAATTCACCCCTCCACTTT
>-|TRBJ1-5|TRBV3-1/TRBV3-2|-
CASSQVPLGGPHIYSNQPQHF
TGTGCCAGCAGCCAAGTACCCCTCGGGGGCCCCCACATATATAGCAATCAGCCCCAGCATTTT
>-|TRBJ1-5|TRBV6-5|-
CASSPRGVSNQPQHF
TGTGCCAGCAGCCCCCGGGGAGTTAGCAATCAGCCCCAGCATTTT
>-|TRBJ2-1|TRBV11-2|TRBD1
CASSLTGQGSNEQFF
TGTGCCAGCAGCTTAACGGGACAGGGGTCCAATGAGCAGTTCTTC
>-|TRBJ2-1|TRBV4-1|TRBD2
CASSLYPGLAGIEQFF
TGCGCCAGCAGCCTCTACCCGGGACTAGCGGGGATCGAGCAGTTCTTC
>-|TRBJ1-2|TRBV4-3|-
CASSQDRRFGYTF
TGCGCCAGCAGCCAAGATCGGAGGTTTGGCTACACCTTC
>-|TRBJ2-5|TRBV9|TRBD2
CASSPRPGGETQYF
TGTGCCAGCAGCCCCCGACCGGGAGGGGAGACCCAGTACTTC
>-|TRBJ2-3|TRBV19|-
CASSIRGPDTQYF
TGTGCCAGTAGTATCAGGGGCCCAGATACGCAGTATTTT
>-|TRBJ1-2|TRBV6-5|TRBD1
CASTETGGNYGYTF
TGTGCCAGCACCGAGACAGGGGGGAACTATGGCTACACCTTC
>-|TRBJ1-1|TRBV19|TRBD1
CASSPGGYTEAFF
TGTGCCAGTAGTCCAGGGGGATACACTGAAGCTTTCTTT
>once|TRBJ2-1|TRBV3-1/TRBV3-2|-
CASSNARDSGKQFF
TGTGCCAGCAGCAATGCTCGGGATAGCGGAAAGCAGTTCTTC
>-|TRBJ1-4|TRBV4-1|TRBD1
CASSQVRGEKLFF
TGCGCCAGCAGCCAAGTCAGGGGGGAAAAACTGTTTTTT
>-|TRBJ1-5|TRBV27|-
CASSQSGGNQPQHF
TGTGCCAGCAGTCAGAGCGGGGGCAATCAGCCCCAGCATTTT
>-|TRBJ1-1|TRBV30|TRBD1
CALRTTGQDEAFF
TGTGCGCTCAGGACAACCGGACAGGATGAAGCTTTCTTT
>-|TRBJ1-2|TRBV7-6|TRBD1
CASSYQQGARYYGYTF
TGTGCCAGCAGTTACCAACAGGGGGCCCGATATTATGGCTACACCTTC
>-|TRBJ2-1|TRBV28|TRBD2
CASSLRTSGRRNEQFF
TGTGCCAGCAGTTTGAGGACTAGCGGGAGGAGGAATGAGCAGTTCTTC
>-|TRBJ2-1|TRBV7-3|TRBD1
CASSPTSGQYNEQFF
TGTGCCAGCAGCCCCACTTCGGGACAGTACAATGAGCAGTTCTTC
>-|TRBJ2-1|TRBV7-9|-
CASSLRTGFYNEQFF
TGTGCCAGCAGCTTAAGAACAGGGTTCTACAATGAGCAGTTCTTC
>-|TRBJ1-4|TRBV6-6|-
CASSRPGQINEKLFF
TGTGCCAGCAGTCGCCCCGGACAGATTAATGAAAAACTGTTTTTT
>-|TRBJ2-2|TRBV6-2/TRBV6-3|-
CASSFSANTGELFF
TGTGCCAGCAGTTTTAGCGCGAACACCGGGGAGCTGTTTTTT